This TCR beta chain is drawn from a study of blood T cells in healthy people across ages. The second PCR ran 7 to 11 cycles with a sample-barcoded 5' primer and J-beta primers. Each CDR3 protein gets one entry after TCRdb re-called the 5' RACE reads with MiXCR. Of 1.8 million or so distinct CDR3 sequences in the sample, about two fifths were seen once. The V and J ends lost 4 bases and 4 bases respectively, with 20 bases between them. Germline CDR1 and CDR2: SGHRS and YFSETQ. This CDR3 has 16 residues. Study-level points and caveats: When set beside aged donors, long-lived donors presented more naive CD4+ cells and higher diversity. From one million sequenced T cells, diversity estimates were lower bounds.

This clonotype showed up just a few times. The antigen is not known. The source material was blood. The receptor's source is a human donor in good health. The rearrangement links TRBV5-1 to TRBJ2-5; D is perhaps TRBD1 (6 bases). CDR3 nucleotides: TGCGCCAGCAGCCAGTTGGGGCAGGGGATCGGAGAGACCCAGTACTTC. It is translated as CASSQLGQGIGETQYF.